The rows below give T cell receptor beta chains drawn from one sample of a study of cytomegalovirus exposure and HLA in healthy donors. Using immunoSEQ multiplex PCR, the repertoire was profiled, and TCRdb retains in-frame clones only, with some absent. Of 150,000 to 200,000 clones in the sample, about 70% were seen once. Sequencing used PBMCs. These receptor sequences come from a woman between 18 and 30 years old in good health and CMV-seropositive. Each CDR3 is given with its conserved first and last residue. A D gene is named only where the DNA matches it firmly.

CDR3aa: CASSVGQGFYEQYF
j_gene: TRBJ2-7
len: 14
v_gene: TRBV9
d_gene: TRBD1

CDR3aa: CASSSFFSGSKSYNEQFF
j_gene: TRBJ2-1
len: 18
v_gene: TRBV4-1
d_gene: TRBD2

CDR3aa: CASSLGQGETQYF
j_gene: TRBJ2-5
len: 13
v_gene: TRBV5-4
d_gene: -

CDR3aa: CASSVVSADTQYF
j_gene: TRBJ2-3
len: 13
v_gene: TRBV9
d_gene: -

CDR3aa: CASSFTGGDILFF
j_gene: TRBJ2-1
len: 13
v_gene: TRBV6-5
d_gene: TRBD2

CDR3aa: CASAGRAEGYGYTF
j_gene: TRBJ1-2
len: 14
v_gene: TRBV27
d_gene: -

CDR3aa: CAISGDSGTGFEKLFF
j_gene: TRBJ1-4
len: 16
v_gene: TRBV10-3
d_gene: TRBD1

CDR3aa: CAWSSPGESSYGYTF
j_gene: TRBJ1-2
len: 15
v_gene: TRBV30
d_gene: -

CDR3aa: CASSAITTGPYEQYF
j_gene: TRBJ2-7
len: 15
v_gene: TRBV18
d_gene: TRBD1

CDR3aa: CASSTPGISNQPQHF
j_gene: TRBJ1-5
len: 15
v_gene: TRBV19
d_gene: -

CDR3aa: CASSSPFWTGGNQPQHF
j_gene: TRBJ1-5
len: 17
v_gene: TRBV7-8
d_gene: TRBD1

CDR3aa: CAWSGVTSGETYYEQYF
j_gene: -
len: 17
v_gene: TRBV30
d_gene: TRBD2

CDR3aa: CASSLEGHSNTEAFF
j_gene: TRBJ1-1
len: 15
v_gene: TRBV7-9
d_gene: -

CDR3aa: CASSLRGDSYNEQFF
j_gene: TRBJ2-1
len: 15
v_gene: TRBV6-5
d_gene: TRBD2

CDR3aa: CASRAGGGTDTQYF
j_gene: TRBJ2-3
len: 14
v_gene: TRBV5-1
d_gene: TRBD2

CDR3aa: CASSTGYEGETQYF
j_gene: TRBJ2-5
len: 14
v_gene: TRBV19
d_gene: -

CDR3aa: CASSGHREQYF
j_gene: TRBJ2-7
len: 11
v_gene: TRBV6-1
d_gene: -

CDR3aa: CASTGGTYGYTF
j_gene: TRBJ1-2
len: 12
v_gene: TRBV5-4
d_gene: -

CDR3aa: CASSERVGYTF
j_gene: TRBJ1-2
len: 11
v_gene: TRBV2
d_gene: -

CDR3aa: CASSLVGQGTGNTIYF
j_gene: TRBJ1-3
len: 16
v_gene: TRBV5-1
d_gene: TRBD1

CDR3aa: CASSPRDKYGKETQYF
j_gene: TRBJ2-5
len: 16
v_gene: TRBV7-9
d_gene: -

CDR3aa: CASSLTETGTGEKLFF
j_gene: TRBJ1-4
len: 16
v_gene: TRBV18
d_gene: -

CDR3aa: CASSVDFDNEQFF
j_gene: TRBJ2-1
len: 13
v_gene: TRBV9
d_gene: -

CDR3aa: CASSYGAGELFF
j_gene: TRBJ2-2
len: 12
v_gene: TRBV14
d_gene: -

CDR3aa: CASSSLAGGPHKQYF
j_gene: TRBJ2-7
len: 15
v_gene: TRBV27
d_gene: TRBD1

CDR3aa: CASRTSGSNEQYF
j_gene: TRBJ2-7
len: 13
v_gene: TRBV28
d_gene: TRBD2

CDR3aa: CASSQTGGSYEQYF
j_gene: -
len: 14
v_gene: TRBV4-1
d_gene: TRBD1

CDR3aa: CASSLGTGDSYNEQFF
j_gene: TRBJ2-1
len: 16
v_gene: TRBV28
d_gene: -

CDR3aa: CASSVSGGVINEQFF
j_gene: TRBJ2-1
len: 15
v_gene: TRBV9
d_gene: -